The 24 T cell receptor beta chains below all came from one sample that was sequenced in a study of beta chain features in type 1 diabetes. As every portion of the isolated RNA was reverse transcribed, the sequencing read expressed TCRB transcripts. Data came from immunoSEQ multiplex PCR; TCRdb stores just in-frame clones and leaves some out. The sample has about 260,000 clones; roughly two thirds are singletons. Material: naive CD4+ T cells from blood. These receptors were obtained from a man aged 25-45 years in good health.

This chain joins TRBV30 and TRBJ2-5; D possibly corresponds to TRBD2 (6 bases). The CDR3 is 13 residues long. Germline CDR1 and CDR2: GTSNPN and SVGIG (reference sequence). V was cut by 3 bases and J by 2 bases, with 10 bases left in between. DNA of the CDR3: TGTGCCTGGAGGCGGGACCCTCAAGAGACCCAGTACTTC. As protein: CAWRRDPQETQYF.

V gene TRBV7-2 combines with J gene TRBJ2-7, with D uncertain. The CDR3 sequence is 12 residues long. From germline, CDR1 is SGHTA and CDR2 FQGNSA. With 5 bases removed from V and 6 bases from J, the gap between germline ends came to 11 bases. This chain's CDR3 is CASSPTRSEQYF. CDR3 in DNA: TGTGCCAGCAGCCCGACACGGAGCGAGCAGTACTTC.

The CDR3 sequence: CASSQPGQKPTYGYTF. The CDR3, as DNA: TGCGCCAGCAGCCAACCCGGACAGAAACCAACCTATGGCTACACCTTC. This rearrangement joins TRBV4-1 to TRBJ1-2, with D perhaps TRBD1 (6 bases). Trimming stripped 2 bases from V and 4 bases from J, with 17 bases between. Germline loops: CDR1 MGHRA, CDR2 YSYEKL. The CDR3 runs to 16 residues.

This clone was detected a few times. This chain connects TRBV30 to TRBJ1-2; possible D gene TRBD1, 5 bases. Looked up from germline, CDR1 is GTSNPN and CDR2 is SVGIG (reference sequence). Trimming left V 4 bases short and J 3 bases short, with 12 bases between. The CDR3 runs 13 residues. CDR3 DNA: TGTGCCTGGACCGAACAGGACGACTATGGCTACACCTTC. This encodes CAWTEQDDYGYTF.

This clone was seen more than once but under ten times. The CDR3 here is CASSQTGLAGDQFF. Here the CDR3 DNA reads TGCGCCAGCAGCCAAACGGGACTAGCGGGAGACCAGTTCTTC. The chain is built from TRBV4-1 and TRBJ2-1, with TRBD2 matching over 14 bases. Germline CDR1 is MGHRA and CDR2 is YSYEKL. Trimming removed 2 bases from V and 13 bases from J; junction bases left unmatched: 4. This CDR3 is built from 14 residues.

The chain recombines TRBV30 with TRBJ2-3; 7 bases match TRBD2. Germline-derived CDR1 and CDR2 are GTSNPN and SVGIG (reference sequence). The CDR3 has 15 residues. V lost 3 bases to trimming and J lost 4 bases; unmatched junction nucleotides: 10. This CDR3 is CAWSGGTTPADTQYF. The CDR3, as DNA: TGTGCCTGGAGCGGTGGGACTACCCCCGCAGATACGCAGTATTTT.

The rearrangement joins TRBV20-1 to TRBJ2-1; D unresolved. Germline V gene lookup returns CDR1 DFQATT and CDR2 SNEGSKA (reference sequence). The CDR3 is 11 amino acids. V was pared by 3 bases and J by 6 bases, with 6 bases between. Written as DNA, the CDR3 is TGCAGTGCTAGTCCCGTCAATGAGCAGTTCTTC. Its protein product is CSASPVNEQFF.

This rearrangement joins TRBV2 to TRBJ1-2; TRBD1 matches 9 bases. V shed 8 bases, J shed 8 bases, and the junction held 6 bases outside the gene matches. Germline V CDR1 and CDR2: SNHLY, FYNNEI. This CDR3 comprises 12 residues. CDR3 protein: CASGPDRGGYTF. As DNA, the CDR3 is TGTGCCAGCGGGCCGGACAGGGGCGGCTACACCTTC.

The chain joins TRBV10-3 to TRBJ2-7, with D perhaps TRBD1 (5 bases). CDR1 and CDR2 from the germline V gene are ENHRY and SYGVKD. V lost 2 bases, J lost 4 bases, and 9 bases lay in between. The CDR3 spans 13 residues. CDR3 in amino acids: CAISERREYEQYF. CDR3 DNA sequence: TGTGCCATCAGTGAGCGCAGGGAATACGAGCAGTACTTC.

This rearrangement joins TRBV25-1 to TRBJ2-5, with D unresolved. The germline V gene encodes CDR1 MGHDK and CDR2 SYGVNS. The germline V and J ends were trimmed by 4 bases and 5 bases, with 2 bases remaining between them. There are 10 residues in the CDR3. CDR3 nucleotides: TGTGCCAGCAGTGGGGAGACCCAGTACTTC. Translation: CASSGETQYF.

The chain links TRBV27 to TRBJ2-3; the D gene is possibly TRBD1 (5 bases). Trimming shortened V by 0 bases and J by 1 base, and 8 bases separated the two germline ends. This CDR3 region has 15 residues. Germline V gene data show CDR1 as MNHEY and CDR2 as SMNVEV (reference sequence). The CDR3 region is CASSLSGVGTDTQYF. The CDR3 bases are TGTGCCAGCAGTTTATCAGGGGTTGGCACAGATACGCAGTATTTT.

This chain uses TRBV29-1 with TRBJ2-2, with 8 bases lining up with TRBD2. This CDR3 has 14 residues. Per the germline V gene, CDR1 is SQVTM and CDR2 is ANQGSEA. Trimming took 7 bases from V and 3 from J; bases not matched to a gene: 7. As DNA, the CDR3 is TGCAGCGCGAGGGAAGCGGGGGACACCGGGGAGCTGTTTTTT. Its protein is CSAREAGDTGELFF.

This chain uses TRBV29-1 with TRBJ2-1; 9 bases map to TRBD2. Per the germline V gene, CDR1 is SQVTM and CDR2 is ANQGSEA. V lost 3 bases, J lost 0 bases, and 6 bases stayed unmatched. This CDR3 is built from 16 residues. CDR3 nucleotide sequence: TGCAGCGTTGATAGCGGGGGCCCTAGCTCCTACAATGAGCAGTTCTTC. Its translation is CSVDSGGPSSYNEQFF.

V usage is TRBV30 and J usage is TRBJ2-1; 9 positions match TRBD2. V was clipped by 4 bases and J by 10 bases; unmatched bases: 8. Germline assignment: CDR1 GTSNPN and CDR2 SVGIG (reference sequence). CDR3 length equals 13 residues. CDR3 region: CAWTSGERREQFF. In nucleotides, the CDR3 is TGTGCCTGGACTAGCGGGGAGCGTCGAGAGCAGTTCTTC. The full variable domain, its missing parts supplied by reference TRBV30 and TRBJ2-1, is SQTIHQWPATLVQPVGSPLSLECTVEGTSNPNLYWYRQAAGRGLQLLFYSVGIGQISSEVPQNLSASRPQDRQFILSSKKLLLSDSGFYLCAWTSGERREQFFGPGTRLTVL.

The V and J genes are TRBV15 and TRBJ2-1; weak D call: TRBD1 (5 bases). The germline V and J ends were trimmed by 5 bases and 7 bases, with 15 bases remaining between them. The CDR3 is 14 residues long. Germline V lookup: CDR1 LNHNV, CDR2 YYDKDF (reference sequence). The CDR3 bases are TGTGCCACCAGCCCTAGGTTAGGGGTAAATGAGCAGTTCTTC. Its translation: CATSPRLGVNEQFF.

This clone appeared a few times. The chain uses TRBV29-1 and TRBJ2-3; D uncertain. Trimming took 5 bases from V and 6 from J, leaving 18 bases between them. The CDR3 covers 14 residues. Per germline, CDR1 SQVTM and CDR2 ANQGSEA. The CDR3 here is CSVMAKLITDTQYF. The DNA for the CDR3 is TGCAGCGTTATGGCCAAACTGATCACGGATACGCAGTATTTT.

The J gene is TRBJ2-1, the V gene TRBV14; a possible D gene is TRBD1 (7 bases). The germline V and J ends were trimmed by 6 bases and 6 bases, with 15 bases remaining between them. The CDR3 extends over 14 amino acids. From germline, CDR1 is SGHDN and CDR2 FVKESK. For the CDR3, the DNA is TGTGCCAGCAGAAAATCCCAGGGGGGCAATGAGCAGTTCTTC. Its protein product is CASRKSQGGNEQFF. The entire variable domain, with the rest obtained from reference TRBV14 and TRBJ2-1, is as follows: EAGVTQFPSHSVIEKGQTVTLRCDPISGHDNLYWYRRVMGKEIKFLLHFVKESKQDESGMPNNRFLAERTGGTYSTLKVQPAELEDSGVYFCASRKSQGGNEQFFGPGTRLTVL.

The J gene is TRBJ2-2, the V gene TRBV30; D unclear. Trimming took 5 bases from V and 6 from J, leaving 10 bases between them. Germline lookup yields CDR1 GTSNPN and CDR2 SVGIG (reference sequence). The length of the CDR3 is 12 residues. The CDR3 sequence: CAWGQIAGELFF. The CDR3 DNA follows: TGTGCCTGGGGCCAGATCGCCGGGGAGCTGTTTTTT.

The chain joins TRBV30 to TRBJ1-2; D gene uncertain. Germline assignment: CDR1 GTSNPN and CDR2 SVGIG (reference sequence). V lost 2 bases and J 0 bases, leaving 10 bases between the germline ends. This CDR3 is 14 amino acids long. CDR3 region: CAWSPRGANYGYTF. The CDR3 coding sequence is TGTGCCTGGAGTCCCCGAGGCGCTAACTATGGCTACACCTTC.

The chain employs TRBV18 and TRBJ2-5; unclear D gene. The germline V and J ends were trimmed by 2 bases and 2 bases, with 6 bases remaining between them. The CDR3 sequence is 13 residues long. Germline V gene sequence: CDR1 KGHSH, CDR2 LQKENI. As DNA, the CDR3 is TGTGCCAGCTCACCAGGCAAACAAGAGACCCAGTACTTC. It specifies CASSPGKQETQYF.

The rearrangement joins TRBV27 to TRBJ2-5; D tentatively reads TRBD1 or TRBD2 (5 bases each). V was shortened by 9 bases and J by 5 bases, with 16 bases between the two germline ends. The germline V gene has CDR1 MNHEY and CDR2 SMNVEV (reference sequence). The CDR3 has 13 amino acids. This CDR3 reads CASCRARGETQYF. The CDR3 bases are TGTGCCAGTTGCCGGGCCCGGGGCGAGACCCAGTACTTC.

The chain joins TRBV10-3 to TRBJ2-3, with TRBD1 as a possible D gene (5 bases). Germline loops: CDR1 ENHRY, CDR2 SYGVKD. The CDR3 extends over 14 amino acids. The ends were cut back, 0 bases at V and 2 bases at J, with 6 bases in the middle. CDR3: CAISESRDTDTQYF. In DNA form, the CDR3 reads TGTGCCATCAGTGAGTCCAGGGACACAGATACGCAGTATTTT.

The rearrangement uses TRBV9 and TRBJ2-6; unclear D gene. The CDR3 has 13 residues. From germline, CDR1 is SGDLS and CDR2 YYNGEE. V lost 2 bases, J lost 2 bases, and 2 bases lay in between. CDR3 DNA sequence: TGTGCCAGCAGCGTCACTGGGGCCAACGTCCTGACTTTC. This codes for CASSVTGANVLTF. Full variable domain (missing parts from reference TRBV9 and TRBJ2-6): DSGVTQTPKHLITATGQRVTLRCSPRSGDLSVYWYQQSLDQGLQFLIQYYNGEERAKGNILERFSAQQFPDLHSELNLSSLELGDSALYFCASSVTGANVLTFGAGSRLTVL.

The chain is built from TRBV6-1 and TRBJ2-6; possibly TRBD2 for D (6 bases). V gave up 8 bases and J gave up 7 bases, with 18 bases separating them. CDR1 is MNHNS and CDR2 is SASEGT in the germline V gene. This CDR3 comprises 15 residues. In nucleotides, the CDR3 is TGTGCCAGCGTCGCAGGGAGGACCGGCGCCAACGTCCTGACTTTC. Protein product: CASVAGRTGANVLTF.